The 21 T cell receptor beta chains presented below share a single source sample, sequenced in a study of T cell responses to AZD1222 COVID-19 vaccine. Method: immunoSEQ multiplex PCR; TCRdb's copy keeps in-frame clones and lacks some. The sample lists under 150,000 clones; 90% to 95% were seen once. The sequencing used peripheral blood, collected on day 0 of AZD1222 vaccination. These receptors were taken from an adult in good health.

V and J are TRBV5-6 and TRBJ1-2, with TRBD1 identical over 8 bases. V lost 2 bases, J lost 3 bases, and 9 bases stayed unmatched. The CDR3 contains 16 residues. Germline V gene sequence: CDR1 SGHDT, CDR2 YYEEEE. The CDR3 here is CASSFVDRGKDYGYTF. For the CDR3, the DNA is TGTGCCAGCAGCTTCGTCGACAGGGGAAAGGACTATGGCTACACCTTC.

The V call is TRBV27, the J call TRBJ2-7; possibly TRBD1 for D (6 bases). Germline-derived CDR1 and CDR2 are MNHEY and SMNVEV (reference sequence). This CDR3 is built from 14 residues. The ends were cut back, 8 bases at V and 3 bases at J, with 17 bases in the middle. The CDR3 DNA sequence: TGTGCCAGCGGGGGCAGATGCCTGGACTACGAGCAGTACTTC. This encodes CASGGRCLDYEQYF.

V and J are TRBV27 and TRBJ1-5; D unclear. This CDR3 has 15 amino acids. V lost 6 bases to trimming and J lost 5 bases, with 17 bases between them. Germline V CDR1 and CDR2: MNHEY, SMNVEV (reference sequence). The CDR3: CASSPLGVVYQPQHF. DNA of the CDR3: TGTGCCAGCAGCCCTCTCGGGGTGGTATATCAGCCCCAGCATTTT.

The chain couples TRBV6-2 or TRBV6-3 to TRBJ2-3, with D perhaps given as TRBD1 or TRBD2 (5 bases each). CDR3 length equals 14 residues. Trimming cost V 2 bases and J 0 bases, with 6 bases left between them. CDR1 and CDR2 from the germline V gene are MNHEY and SVGEGT. The CDR3 DNA is TGTGCCAGCAGTTACCGGGACAGCACAGATACGCAGTATTTT. Translated, it gives CASSYRDSTDTQYF.

In its sample, this clone was seen a few times. The chain has TRBV4-2 and TRBJ2-7, with D unresolved. V was cut by 0 bases and J by 0 bases, with 9 bases left in between. Germline V CDR1 and CDR2: LGHNA, YNFKEQ. The CDR3 extends over 15 amino acids. The CDR3 DNA sequence: TGTGCCAGCAGCCAAGAATCGGCCAACTCCTACGAGCAGTACTTC. Encoded protein: CASSQESANSYEQYF.

This chain links TRBV9 with TRBJ1-1; D unresolved. The CDR3 contains 15 residues. Per the germline V gene, CDR1 is SGDLS and CDR2 is YYNGEE. V dropped 0 bases and J dropped 1 base, with 10 bases sitting between them. CDR3 nucleotide sequence: TGTGCCAGCAGCGTAGACAACAGAGCGAACACTGAAGCTTTCTTT. Translation gives CASSVDNRANTEAFF.

Worth noting for this clone: Different DNA sequences within this sample yield the same CDR3. This sequence joins TRBV19 and TRBJ1-2, with D uncertain. The CDR3 extends over 14 amino acids. CDR1 and CDR2 (germline): LNHDA, SQIVND (reference sequence). V was pared by 7 bases and J by 0 bases, with 12 bases between. Written as DNA, the CDR3 is TGTGCCAGTACCCCGGACCGAGCTAACTATGGCTACACCTTC. Encoded protein: CASTPDRANYGYTF.

This clone was detected a few times. This rearrangement joins TRBV30 to TRBJ1-1, with D uncertain. Per the germline V gene, CDR1 is GTSNPN and CDR2 is SVGIG (reference sequence). Trimming took 7 bases from V and 0 from J, leaving 9 bases between them. The CDR3 has 12 amino acids. The CDR3 bases are TGTGCCTTCGGACGGCTGAACACTGAAGCTTTCTTT. Translation: CAFGRLNTEAFF. The full variable domain, completed using reference TRBV30 and TRBJ1-1, is SQTIHQWPATLVQPVGSPLSLECTVEGTSNPNLYWYRQAAGRGLQLLFYSVGIGQISSEVPQNLSASRPQDRQFILSSKKLLLSDSGFYLCAFGRLNTEAFFGQGTRLTVV.

This chain joins TRBV25-1 and TRBJ2-7; a weak D match, TRBD1 (6 bases). The germline V gene has CDR1 MGHDK and CDR2 SYGVNS. Deletions cut 1 base from V and 4 bases from J, with 11 bases between. CDR3 length: 14 amino acids. DNA for the CDR3: TGTGCCAGCAGTGAATTGGGGCAGGGGTACGAGCAGTACTTC. It specifies CASSELGQGYEQYF.

This rearrangement joins TRBV11-2 to TRBJ1-1; no clear D. The germline V gene has CDR1 SGHAT and CDR2 FQNNGV. The CDR3 contains 11 residues. V lost 5 bases and J lost 5, with 6 bases in between. The CDR3 protein is CASSPNTEAFF. CDR3 DNA sequence: TGTGCCAGCAGCCCAAATACTGAAGCTTTCTTT.

CDR3 nucleotides: TGCGCCAGCAGCTTGGATCCGGGGGCAGATACGCAGTATTTT. Its translation: CASSLDPGADTQYF. The V gene is TRBV5-1, the J gene TRBJ2-3; TRBD2 is a possible D gene (6 bases). CDR1 SGHRS and CDR2 YFSETQ come from the germline V gene. Deletions cut 0 bases from V and 4 bases from J, with 9 bases between. This CDR3 comprises 14 residues.

The CDR3 sequence: CASSRETVNTGELFF. As DNA, the CDR3 is TGTGCCAGTAGCAGAGAGACAGTCAACACCGGGGAGCTGTTTTTT. This chain connects TRBV19 to TRBJ2-2; maybe TRBD1 (5 bases). The CDR3 loop spans 15 amino acids. Germline V lookup: CDR1 LNHDA, CDR2 SQIVND (reference sequence). The V end was cut by 6 bases, the J end by 2 bases, with 13 bases between.

The gene calls are TRBV29-1 and TRBJ2-1, with 13 nucleotides matching TRBD2. The V gene end was trimmed by 5 bases and the J gene end by 9 bases; junction bases not matched to a gene: 7. In germline, CDR1 is SQVTM, CDR2 ANQGSEA. The CDR3 has 14 residues. The CDR3, as DNA: TGCAGCGTTAATCCCGGGACTAGCGGGGCTGAGCAGTTCTTC. It codes for CSVNPGTSGAEQFF.

The chain links TRBV19 to TRBJ1-2, with D maybe TRBD1 (5 bases). The germline CDR1 and CDR2 sequences are LNHDA and SQIVND (reference sequence). The CDR3 is 14 amino acids. The V and J ends lost 4 bases and 8 bases respectively, with 17 bases between them. This chain's CDR3 is CASSTGGGLDGYTF. CDR3 bases: TGTGCCAGTAGTACCGGGGGGGGTCTGGACGGCTACACCTTC.

The rearrangement links TRBV4-1 to TRBJ1-5, with 9 bases lining up with TRBD1. The CDR3 length is 15 residues. Looked up from germline, CDR1 is MGHRA and CDR2 is YSYEKL. Trimming at V came to 0 bases and at J to 7 bases, leaving 4 bases not matched to a gene. The CDR3 DNA is TGCGCCAGCAGCCAAGATTGGACAGGGGACCAGCCCCAGCATTTT. Residues: CASSQDWTGDQPQHF.

This chain uses TRBV5-6 with TRBJ2-7, with no clear D. CDR1 and CDR2 from the germline V gene are SGHDT and YYEEEE. The CDR3 loop spans 12 amino acids. Trimming took off 4 bases at V and 0 bases at J, with 5 bases between the two ends. The CDR3 region is CASSAISYEQYF. The CDR3 DNA follows: TGTGCCAGCAGCGCTATCTCCTACGAGCAGTACTTC.

Written as DNA, the CDR3 is TGTGCCAGCAGTGGGGTTAGGGGACTAGCGGGAGGGGCTAGCACAGATACGCAGTATTTT. Translated: CASSGVRGLAGGASTDTQYF. The J gene is TRBJ2-3, the V gene TRBV6-4, with 16 bases aligning to TRBD2. This CDR3 is 20 amino acids long. Germline-derived CDR1 and CDR2 are MRHNA and SNTAGT. V was pared by 4 bases and J by 0 bases, with 10 bases of the junction left unmatched.

The chain links TRBV6-6 to TRBJ2-3; 15 positions agree with TRBD2. Germline assignment: CDR1 MNHNY and CDR2 SVGAGI (reference sequence). The V gene end was trimmed by 5 bases and the J gene end by 1 base; junction bases not matched to a gene: 10. This CDR3 spans 19 amino acids. Written as DNA, the CDR3 is TGTGCCAGCAGTCACCAGGGACTAGCGGGGGGACCCCGCACAGATACGCAGTATTTT. It is translated as CASSHQGLAGGPRTDTQYF.

This clone was observed once. The chain recombines TRBV21-1 with TRBJ2-5. TRBV21-1 is shown as a pseudogene. CDR3 length: 14 amino acids. CDR3 sequence reads: CASSLPGPRETQYF. The DNA of the CDR3 is TGTGCCAGCAGCCTTCCGGGACCTCGGGAGACCCAGTACTTC.

The chain is built from TRBV3-1 (or the pseudogene TRBV3-2) and TRBJ1-2, with TRBD1 matching 8 bases. J was trimmed by 4 bases and V by 1 base; bases with no gene match: 11. The CDR3 consists of 17 residues. Looked up from germline, CDR1 is LGHDT and CDR2 is YNNKEL (reference sequence). The CDR3 DNA sequence: TGTGCCAGCAGCCAAGTAAGCAGGGGGCGAGGATCCTATGGCTACACCTTC. Protein product: CASSQVSRGRGSYGYTF.

The chain employs TRBV5-6 and TRBJ1-6, with TRBD1 as a possible D gene (6 bases). The CDR3 extends over 16 amino acids. CDR1 and CDR2 from the germline V gene are SGHDT and YYEEEE. V gave up 1 base and J gave up 7 bases, with 15 bases separating them. CDR3 sequence (DNA): TGTGCCAGCAGCTTGACTCGACAGGTTGGCAATTCACCCCTCCACTTT. It codes for CASSLTRQVGNSPLHF. The full variable domain, its missing parts supplied by reference TRBV5-6 and TRBJ1-6, is DAGVTQSPTHLIKTRGQQVTLRCSPKSGHDTVSWYQQALGQGPQFIFQYYEEEERQRGNFPDRFSGHQFPNYSSELNVNALLLGDSALYLCASSLTRQVGNSPLHFGNGTRLTVT.